These T cell receptor beta chains were read from a single sample in a study of control samples from healthy donors and cancer patients. Repertoires were generated with immunoSEQ multiplex PCR, while TCRdb's copy carries only in-frame clones and drops some. The sample holds some 76,000 clones, about 89% seen once. Sequencing used PBMCs. Every receptor here comes from a woman aged 45-59 years with colorectal cancer. The CDR3 runs from the conserved cysteine through the conserved F or W. Each record gives: D gene, J gene, V gene, clone size, CDR3 length, CDR3 DNA, CDR3 protein. D genes are given only for firm matches. Clone size appears in some rows only: once, few, many, or a class for an expanded clone.

d_call: TRBD1; j_call: TRBJ1-1; v_call: TRBV15; clone_size: -; cdr3_length: 16; cdr3_nt: TGTGCCACCAGCAGAGCCGGACAGGGTTTTAACACTGAAGCTTTCTTT; cdr3_aa: CATSRAGQGFNTEAFF
d_call: TRBD1; j_call: TRBJ1-2; v_call: TRBV28; clone_size: -; cdr3_length: 13; cdr3_nt: TGTGCCATCAAGCGAGGGGGCTTGTGGGGCTACACCTTC; cdr3_aa: CAIKRGGLWGYTF
d_call: -; j_call: TRBJ1-6; v_call: TRBV28; clone_size: -; cdr3_length: 15; cdr3_nt: TGTGCCAGCAGTAAGGGGGGGTCGTATAATTCACCCCTCCACTTT; cdr3_aa: CASSKGGSYNSPLHF
d_call: TRBD1; j_call: TRBJ1-4; v_call: TRBV9; clone_size: -; cdr3_length: 15; cdr3_nt: TGTGCCAGCAGCACTCCACAGGGGGGAAATGAAAAACTGTTTTTT; cdr3_aa: CASSTPQGGNEKLFF
d_call: TRBD1; j_call: TRBJ2-2; v_call: TRBV24-1; clone_size: -; cdr3_length: 17; cdr3_nt: TGTGCCACCAGTGATTTAATGGGGACAGGGGACACCGGGGAGCTGTTTTTT; cdr3_aa: CATSDLMGTGDTGELFF
d_call: TRBD1; j_call: TRBJ1-1; v_call: TRBV19; clone_size: -; cdr3_length: 12; cdr3_nt: TGTGCCAGTAGTCCCCGACAGGGGAAAGCTTTCTTT; cdr3_aa: CASSPRQGKAFF
d_call: -; j_call: TRBJ2-1; v_call: TRBV19; clone_size: once; cdr3_length: 10; cdr3_nt: TGTGCCAGTACAAGGAATGAGCAGTTCTTC; cdr3_aa: CASTRNEQFF
d_call: -; j_call: TRBJ1-3; v_call: TRBV2; clone_size: -; cdr3_length: 14; cdr3_nt: TGTGCCAGCACTAACACGGTTGCTGGAAACACCATATATTTT; cdr3_aa: CASTNTVAGNTIYF
d_call: -; j_call: TRBJ2-1; v_call: TRBV5-1; clone_size: -; cdr3_length: 17; cdr3_nt: TGCGCCAGCAGCTCCCATACTCTCGCCCTTACCTACAATGAGCAGTTCTTC; cdr3_aa: CASSSHTLALTYNEQFF
d_call: -; j_call: TRBJ1-3; v_call: TRBV6-6; clone_size: -; cdr3_length: 15; cdr3_nt: TGTGCCAGCAGTTACTGGGGACCCTCTGGAAACACCATATATTTT; cdr3_aa: CASSYWGPSGNTIYF
d_call: TRBD1; j_call: TRBJ1-3; v_call: TRBV6-5; clone_size: -; cdr3_length: 14; cdr3_nt: TGTGCCAGCCAAACAGGGGGCTCTGGAAACACCATATATTTT; cdr3_aa: CASQTGGSGNTIYF
d_call: -; j_call: TRBJ1-5; v_call: TRBV24-1; clone_size: -; cdr3_length: 19; cdr3_nt: TGTGCCACCAGTGATTTATTCCAGGGAGAGGGCTATAGCAATCAGCCCCAGCATTTT; cdr3_aa: CATSDLFQGEGYSNQPQHF
d_call: -; j_call: TRBJ2-5; v_call: TRBV10-3; clone_size: -; cdr3_length: 12; cdr3_nt: TGTGCCATCAGTGAGGGGCAAGAGACCCAGTACTTC; cdr3_aa: CAISEGQETQYF
d_call: TRBD1; j_call: TRBJ2-1; v_call: TRBV11-1; clone_size: few; cdr3_length: 15; cdr3_nt: TGTGCCAGCAGCATTTCCGGGACAGGGGACAATGAGCAGTTCTTC; cdr3_aa: CASSISGTGDNEQFF
d_call: TRBD2; j_call: TRBJ2-1; v_call: TRBV7-6; clone_size: -; cdr3_length: 16; cdr3_nt: TGTGCCAGCAGCCCCCAGCGGGGGGGCTCCTACAATGAGCAGTTCTTC; cdr3_aa: CASSPQRGGSYNEQFF
d_call: TRBD2; j_call: TRBJ2-1; v_call: TRBV6-2/TRBV6-3; clone_size: -; cdr3_length: 18; cdr3_nt: TGTGCCAGCAGTTACGATCTAGCGGGGGGGATCTCCTACAATGAGCAGTTCTTC; cdr3_aa: CASSYDLAGGISYNEQFF
d_call: -; j_call: TRBJ2-1; v_call: TRBV28; clone_size: -; cdr3_length: 10; cdr3_nt: TGTGCCAGCAGAGGGAATGAGCAGTTCTTC; cdr3_aa: CASRGNEQFF
d_call: -; j_call: TRBJ2-1; v_call: TRBV14; clone_size: -; cdr3_length: 15; cdr3_nt: TGTGCCAGCAGACCAATACAGAGCTCCTACAATGAGCAGTTCTTC; cdr3_aa: CASRPIQSSYNEQFF
d_call: -; j_call: TRBJ2-5; v_call: TRBV11-3; clone_size: -; cdr3_length: 14; cdr3_nt: TGTGCCAGCAGCTTAGGGAGAAACCAAGAGACCCAGTACTTC; cdr3_aa: CASSLGRNQETQYF
d_call: -; j_call: TRBJ2-3; v_call: TRBV9; clone_size: -; cdr3_length: 14; cdr3_nt: TGTGCCAGCAGCGTAGTTAGCGCGGCAGATACGCAGTATTTT; cdr3_aa: CASSVVSAADTQYF
d_call: -; j_call: TRBJ1-6; v_call: TRBV10-3; clone_size: -; cdr3_length: 16; cdr3_nt: TGTGCCATCAGTGAGAATCCAGAACCTTATGATTCACCCCTCCACTTT; cdr3_aa: CAISENPEPYDSPLHF
d_call: -; j_call: TRBJ1-1; v_call: TRBV7-8; clone_size: -; cdr3_length: 12; cdr3_nt: TGTGCCAGCCGCGGGGGGACGACTGAAGCTTTCTTT; cdr3_aa: CASRGGTTEAFF
d_call: TRBD1; j_call: TRBJ1-2; v_call: TRBV4-3; clone_size: -; cdr3_length: 19; cdr3_nt: TGCGCCAGCAGCCAAGATCTTGTGACAGGGGGCTCCTCCAACTATGGCTACACCTTC; cdr3_aa: CASSQDLVTGGSSNYGYTF
d_call: -; j_call: TRBJ2-6; v_call: TRBV7-2; clone_size: -; cdr3_length: 18; cdr3_nt: TGTGCCAGCAGCCCAGGCGGTCCGGGGACCTCTGGGGCCAACGTCCTGACTTTC; cdr3_aa: CASSPGGPGTSGANVLTF
d_call: TRBD2; j_call: TRBJ2-3; v_call: TRBV15; clone_size: -; cdr3_length: 15; cdr3_nt: TGTGCCGCCAGCAGTGTAGCGGGGGGTACAGATACGCAGTATTTT; cdr3_aa: CAASSVAGGTDTQYF
d_call: TRBD1; j_call: TRBJ1-1; v_call: TRBV6-5; clone_size: -; cdr3_length: 12; cdr3_nt: TGTGCCAGCAAGGGACAGGGGCCTGAAGCTTTCTTT; cdr3_aa: CASKGQGPEAFF
d_call: TRBD1; j_call: TRBJ2-3; v_call: TRBV24-1; clone_size: -; cdr3_length: 13; cdr3_nt: TGTGCCACCGAGGGGGCTAGCACAGATACGCAGTATTTT; cdr3_aa: CATEGASTDTQYF
d_call: -; j_call: TRBJ1-2; v_call: TRBV6-5; clone_size: -; cdr3_length: 13; cdr3_nt: TGTGCCAGCAGTTATGGGACGAACTATGGCTACACCTTC; cdr3_aa: CASSYGTNYGYTF
d_call: -; j_call: TRBJ1-1; v_call: TRBV10-3; clone_size: -; cdr3_length: 12; cdr3_nt: TGTGCCATCGGGGGTGTAGATACTGAAGCTTTCTTT; cdr3_aa: CAIGGVDTEAFF
d_call: TRBD1; j_call: TRBJ2-5; v_call: TRBV5-1; clone_size: -; cdr3_length: 16; cdr3_nt: TGCGCCAGCAGCTCCTATACTGGACAGGTTCAAGAGACCCAGTACTTC; cdr3_aa: CASSSYTGQVQETQYF
d_call: -; j_call: TRBJ2-6; v_call: TRBV28; clone_size: -; cdr3_length: 16; cdr3_nt: TGTGCCAGCTGTGCAGGGGACGTTTCTGGGGCCAACGTCCTGACTTTC; cdr3_aa: CASCAGDVSGANVLTF
d_call: TRBD2; j_call: TRBJ2-3; v_call: TRBV6-6; clone_size: -; cdr3_length: 12; cdr3_nt: TGTGCCAGCCTCTCAGCGGGGGATACGCAGTATTTT; cdr3_aa: CASLSAGDTQYF
d_call: -; j_call: TRBJ2-5; v_call: TRBV2; clone_size: -; cdr3_length: 14; cdr3_nt: TGTGCCAGCAGTGATGGCAGGGCCCAAGAGACCCAGTACTTC; cdr3_aa: CASSDGRAQETQYF
d_call: TRBD1; j_call: TRBJ1-6; v_call: TRBV28; clone_size: -; cdr3_length: 14; cdr3_nt: TGTGCCAGCATCCCGACAGGGTATAATTCACCCCTCCACTTT; cdr3_aa: CASIPTGYNSPLHF
d_call: -; j_call: TRBJ2-1; v_call: TRBV19; clone_size: -; cdr3_length: 14; cdr3_nt: TGTGCCAGTAGTCCCACGTCGGGCAACCTAAATAGGTTCTTC; cdr3_aa: CASSPTSGNLNRFF
d_call: -; j_call: TRBJ2-6; v_call: TRBV14; clone_size: -; cdr3_length: 15; cdr3_nt: TGTGCCAGCAGCTCGCGTCCCTCTGGGGCCAACGTCCTGACTTTC; cdr3_aa: CASSSRPSGANVLTF
d_call: -; j_call: TRBJ1-5; v_call: TRBV7-9; clone_size: -; cdr3_length: 14; cdr3_nt: TGTGCCAGCAGCTTAGACAGGTCCGGTCAGCCCCAGCATTTT; cdr3_aa: CASSLDRSGQPQHF
d_call: -; j_call: TRBJ1-6; v_call: TRBV27; clone_size: -; cdr3_length: 16; cdr3_nt: TGTGCCAGCAGTTTATCGAACGGTCCCTATAATTCACCCCTCCACTTT; cdr3_aa: CASSLSNGPYNSPLHF
d_call: -; j_call: TRBJ2-5; v_call: TRBV6-2/TRBV6-3; clone_size: -; cdr3_length: 16; cdr3_nt: TGTGCCAGCAGTAACCCAGGGTTTTCTGACCAAGAGACCCAGTACTTC; cdr3_aa: CASSNPGFSDQETQYF
d_call: -; j_call: TRBJ2-1; v_call: TRBV9; clone_size: -; cdr3_length: 11; cdr3_nt: TGTGCCAGCAGCCCGGGTGGCGAGCAGTTCTTC; cdr3_aa: CASSPGGEQFF
d_call: -; j_call: TRBJ1-2; v_call: TRBV10-3; clone_size: -; cdr3_length: 13; cdr3_nt: TGTGCCATCAGTACCAGGGTCGACTATGGCTACACCTTC; cdr3_aa: CAISTRVDYGYTF
d_call: -; j_call: TRBJ1-1; v_call: TRBV5-1; clone_size: -; cdr3_length: 14; cdr3_nt: TGCGCCAGCAGTCAGGTTCGGGGTAGCGCTGAAGCTTTCTTT; cdr3_aa: CASSQVRGSAEAFF
d_call: -; j_call: TRBJ2-5; v_call: TRBV7-3; clone_size: -; cdr3_length: 13; cdr3_nt: TGTGCCAGCAGCACGGGACCTCAAGAGACCCAGTACTTC; cdr3_aa: CASSTGPQETQYF
d_call: TRBD2; j_call: TRBJ2-3; v_call: TRBV6-5; clone_size: -; cdr3_length: 14; cdr3_nt: TGTGCCAGCAGATCTAGCGGGGGTGCTGGTACGCAGTATTTT; cdr3_aa: CASRSSGGAGTQYF
d_call: -; j_call: TRBJ1-2; v_call: TRBV27; clone_size: -; cdr3_length: 14; cdr3_nt: TGTGCCAGCACCCCCCATCAAGCGGGCTATGGCTACACCTTC; cdr3_aa: CASTPHQAGYGYTF
d_call: -; j_call: TRBJ1-1; v_call: TRBV6-5; clone_size: -; cdr3_length: 13; cdr3_nt: TGTGCCAGCAACACGGGCATGAACACTGAAGCTTTCTTT; cdr3_aa: CASNTGMNTEAFF